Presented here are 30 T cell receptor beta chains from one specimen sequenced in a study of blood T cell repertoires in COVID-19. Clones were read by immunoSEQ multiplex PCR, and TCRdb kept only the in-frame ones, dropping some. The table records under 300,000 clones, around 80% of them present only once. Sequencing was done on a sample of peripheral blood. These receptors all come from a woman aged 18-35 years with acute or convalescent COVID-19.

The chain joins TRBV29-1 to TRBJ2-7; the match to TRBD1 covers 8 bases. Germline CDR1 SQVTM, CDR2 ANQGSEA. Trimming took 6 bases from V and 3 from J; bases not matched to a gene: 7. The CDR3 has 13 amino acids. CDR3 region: CSVGTGRSYEQYF. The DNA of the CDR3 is TGCAGCGTGGGGACAGGAAGAAGCTACGAGCAGTACTTC.

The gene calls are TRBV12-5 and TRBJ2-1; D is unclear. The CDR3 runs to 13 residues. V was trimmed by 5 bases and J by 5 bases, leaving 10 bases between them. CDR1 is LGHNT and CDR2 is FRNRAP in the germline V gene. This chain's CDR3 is CASGPLDHNEQFF. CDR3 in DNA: TGTGCTAGTGGTCCTCTAGATCACAATGAGCAGTTCTTC.

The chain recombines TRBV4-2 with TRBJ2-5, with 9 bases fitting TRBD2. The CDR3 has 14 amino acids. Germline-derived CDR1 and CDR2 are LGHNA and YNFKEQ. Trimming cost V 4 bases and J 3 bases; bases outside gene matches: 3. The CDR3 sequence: CASSLRLAEETQYF. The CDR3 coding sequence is TGTGCCAGCAGCCTCCGACTAGCGGAAGAGACCCAGTACTTC.

The CDR3 DNA sequence: TGTGCCAGCTCACGAATATCCTCACTCTCCTACAATGAGCAGTTCTTC. It translates to CASSRISSLSYNEQFF. The J gene is TRBJ2-1, the V gene TRBV18, with D uncertain. The V gene's germline CDR1 is KGHSH and CDR2 LQKENI. V gave up 4 bases and J gave up 0 bases, with 13 bases separating them. This CDR3 is 16 amino acids long.

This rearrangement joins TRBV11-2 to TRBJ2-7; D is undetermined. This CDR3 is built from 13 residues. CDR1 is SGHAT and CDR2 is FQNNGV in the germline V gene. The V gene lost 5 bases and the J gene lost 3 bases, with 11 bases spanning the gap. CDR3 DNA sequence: TGTGCCAGCAGCGTCGGGTCGAACTACGAGCAGTACTTC. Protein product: CASSVGSNYEQYF.

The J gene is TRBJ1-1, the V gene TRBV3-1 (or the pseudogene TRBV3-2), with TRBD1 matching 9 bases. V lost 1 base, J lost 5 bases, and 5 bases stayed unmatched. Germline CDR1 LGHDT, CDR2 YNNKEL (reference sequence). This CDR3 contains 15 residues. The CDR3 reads CASSQGDRVGTEAFF. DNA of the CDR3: TGTGCCAGCAGCCAAGGGGACAGGGTGGGTACTGAAGCTTTCTTT.

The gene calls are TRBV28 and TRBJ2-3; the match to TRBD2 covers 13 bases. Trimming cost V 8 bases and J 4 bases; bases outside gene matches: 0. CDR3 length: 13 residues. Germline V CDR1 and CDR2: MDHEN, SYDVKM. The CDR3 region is CASGLAGADTQYF. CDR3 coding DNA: TGTGCCAGCGGACTAGCGGGAGCAGATACGCAGTATTTT.

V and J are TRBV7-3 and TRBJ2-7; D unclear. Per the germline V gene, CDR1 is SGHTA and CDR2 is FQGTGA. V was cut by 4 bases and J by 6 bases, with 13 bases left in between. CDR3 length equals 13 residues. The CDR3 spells CASSSSPGIEQYF. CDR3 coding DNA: TGTGCCAGCAGCTCTTCCCCAGGAATCGAGCAGTACTTC.

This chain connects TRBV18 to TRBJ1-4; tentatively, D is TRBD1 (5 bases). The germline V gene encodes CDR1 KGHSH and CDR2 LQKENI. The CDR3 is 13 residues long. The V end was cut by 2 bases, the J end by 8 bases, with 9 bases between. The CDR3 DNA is TGTGCCAGCTCACCAAGACAGCTGGAAAAACTGTTTTTT. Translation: CASSPRQLEKLFF.

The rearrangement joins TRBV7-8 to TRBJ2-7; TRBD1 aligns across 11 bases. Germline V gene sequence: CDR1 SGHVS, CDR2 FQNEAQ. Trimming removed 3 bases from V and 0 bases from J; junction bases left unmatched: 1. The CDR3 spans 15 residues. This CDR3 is CASSFGTGGSYEQYF. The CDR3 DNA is TGTGCCAGCAGCTTCGGGACAGGGGGCTCCTACGAGCAGTACTTC.

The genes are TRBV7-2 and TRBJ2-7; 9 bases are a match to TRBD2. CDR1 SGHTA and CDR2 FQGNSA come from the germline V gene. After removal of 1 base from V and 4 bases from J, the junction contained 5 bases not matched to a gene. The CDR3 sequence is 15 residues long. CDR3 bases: TGTGCCAGCAGCTTAGGGGGGACTAGCAATTACGAGCAGTACTTC. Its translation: CASSLGGTSNYEQYF.

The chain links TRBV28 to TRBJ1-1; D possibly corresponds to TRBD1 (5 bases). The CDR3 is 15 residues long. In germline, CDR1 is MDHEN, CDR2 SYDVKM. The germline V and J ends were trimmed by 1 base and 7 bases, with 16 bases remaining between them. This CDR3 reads CASSLYSGKGVEAFF. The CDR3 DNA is TGTGCCAGCAGTTTATATTCGGGTAAAGGGGTTGAAGCTTTCTTT.

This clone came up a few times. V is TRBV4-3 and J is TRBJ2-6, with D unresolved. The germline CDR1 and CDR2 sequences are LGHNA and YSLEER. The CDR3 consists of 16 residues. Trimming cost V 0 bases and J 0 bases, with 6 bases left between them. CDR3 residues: CASSQDVYSGANVLTF. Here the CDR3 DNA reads TGCGCCAGCAGCCAAGATGTGTACTCTGGGGCCAACGTCCTGACTTTC.

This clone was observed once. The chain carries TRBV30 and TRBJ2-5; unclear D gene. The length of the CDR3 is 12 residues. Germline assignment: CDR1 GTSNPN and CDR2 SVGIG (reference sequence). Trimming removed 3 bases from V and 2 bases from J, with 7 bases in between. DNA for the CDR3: TGTGCCTGGAGCTGGCTTCAAGAGACCCAGTACTTC. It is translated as CAWSWLQETQYF. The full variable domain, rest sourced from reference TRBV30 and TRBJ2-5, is SQTIHQWPATLVQPVGSPLSLECTVEGTSNPNLYWYRQAAGRGLQLLFYSVGIGQISSEVPQNLSASRPQDRQFILSSKKLLLSDSGFYLCAWSWLQETQYFGPGTRLLVL.

In nucleotides, the CDR3 is TGTGCCAGCAGCCTGACGGGAGCCCACGAGCAGTACTTC. Translation gives CASSLTGAHEQYF. The rearrangement uses TRBV7-8 and TRBJ2-7; possible D gene TRBD2, 6 bases. This CDR3 spans 13 amino acids. V was cut by 5 bases and J by 5 bases, with 13 bases left in between. Germline assignment: CDR1 SGHVS and CDR2 FQNEAQ.

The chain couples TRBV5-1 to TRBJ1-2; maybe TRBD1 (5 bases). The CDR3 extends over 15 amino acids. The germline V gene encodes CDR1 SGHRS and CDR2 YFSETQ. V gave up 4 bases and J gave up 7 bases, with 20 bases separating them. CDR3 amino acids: CASSASPAGSGGYTF. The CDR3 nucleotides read TGCGCCAGCAGCGCCAGCCCGGCAGGGTCGGGTGGCTACACCTTC.

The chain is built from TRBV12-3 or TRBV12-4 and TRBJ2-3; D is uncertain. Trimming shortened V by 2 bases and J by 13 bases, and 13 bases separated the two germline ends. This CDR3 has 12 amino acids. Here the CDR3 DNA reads TGTGCCAGCAGTTTAATCAGTCGTTTCGAGTATTTT. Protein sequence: CASSLISRFEYF.

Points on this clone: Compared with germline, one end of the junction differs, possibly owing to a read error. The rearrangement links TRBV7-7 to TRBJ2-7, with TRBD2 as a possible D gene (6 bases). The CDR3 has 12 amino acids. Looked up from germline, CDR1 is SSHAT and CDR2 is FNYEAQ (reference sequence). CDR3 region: CASSPGVGEQYF. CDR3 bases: TGTGCTAGCAGCCCGGGGGTGGGCGAGCAGTACTTC.

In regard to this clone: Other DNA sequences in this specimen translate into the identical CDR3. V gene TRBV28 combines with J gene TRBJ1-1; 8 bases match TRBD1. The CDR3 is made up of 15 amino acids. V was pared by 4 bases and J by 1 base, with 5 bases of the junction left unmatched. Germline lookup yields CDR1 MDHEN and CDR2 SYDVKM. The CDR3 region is CASSSQGAGNTEAFF. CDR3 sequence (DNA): TGTGCCAGCAGTTCTCAGGGGGCAGGGAACACTGAAGCTTTCTTT.

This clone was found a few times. The DNA of the CDR3 is TGTGCCAGCAGCCATTCCTACGAGCAGTACTTC. Residues: CASSHSYEQYF. The chain carries TRBV7-9 and TRBJ2-7; D remains unclear. Looked up from germline, CDR1 is SEHNR and CDR2 is FQNEAQ (reference sequence). Trimming removed 5 bases at V and 1 base at J, with 3 bases between. The CDR3 spans 11 residues.

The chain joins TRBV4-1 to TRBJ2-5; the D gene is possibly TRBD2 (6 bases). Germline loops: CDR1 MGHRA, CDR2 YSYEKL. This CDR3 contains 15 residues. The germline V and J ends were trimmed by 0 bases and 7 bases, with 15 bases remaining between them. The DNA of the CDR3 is TGCGCCAGCAGCCAAGATCCCGGGACTGCGGGGACCCAGTACTTC. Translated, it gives CASSQDPGTAGTQYF.

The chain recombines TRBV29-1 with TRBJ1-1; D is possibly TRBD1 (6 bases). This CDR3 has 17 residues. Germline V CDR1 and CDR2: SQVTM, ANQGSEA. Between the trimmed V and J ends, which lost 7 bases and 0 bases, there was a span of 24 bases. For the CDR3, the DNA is TGCAGCGACCAGCCCGCGTTGGGGGGGGCCCTGAACACTGAAGCTTTCTTT. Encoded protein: CSDQPALGGALNTEAFF.

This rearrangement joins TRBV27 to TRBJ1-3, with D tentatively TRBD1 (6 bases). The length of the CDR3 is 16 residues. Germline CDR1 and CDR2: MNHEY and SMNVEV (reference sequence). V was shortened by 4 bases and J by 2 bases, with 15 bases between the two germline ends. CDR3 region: CASSSMRGGTGNTIYF. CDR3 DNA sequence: TGTGCCAGCAGTTCTATGAGGGGGGGAACTGGAAACACCATATATTTT.

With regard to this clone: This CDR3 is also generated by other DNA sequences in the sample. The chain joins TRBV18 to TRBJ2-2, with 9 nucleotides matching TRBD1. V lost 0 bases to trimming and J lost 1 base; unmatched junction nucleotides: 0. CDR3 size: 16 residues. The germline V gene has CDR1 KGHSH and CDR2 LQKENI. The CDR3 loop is CASSPPTGGNTGELFF. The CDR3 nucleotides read TGTGCCAGCTCACCACCGACAGGGGGGAACACCGGGGAGCTGTTTTTT.

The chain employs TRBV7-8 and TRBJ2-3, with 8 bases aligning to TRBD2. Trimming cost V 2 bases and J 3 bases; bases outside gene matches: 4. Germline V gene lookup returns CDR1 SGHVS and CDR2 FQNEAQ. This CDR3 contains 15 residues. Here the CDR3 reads CASSLSGTRTDTQYF. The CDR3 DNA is TGTGCCAGCAGCTTAAGCGGGACTAGGACAGATACGCAGTATTTT.

CDR3 sequence reads: CSAGQGPSTGANVLTF. The CDR3 DNA reads TGCAGCGCCGGACAGGGGCCCTCCACTGGGGCCAACGTCCTGACTTTC. The rearrangement links TRBV29-1 to TRBJ2-6, with TRBD1 identical over 9 bases. The CDR3 sequence is 16 residues long. Germline CDR1 SQVTM, CDR2 ANQGSEA. V lost 7 bases and J lost 2; bases outside the gene matches: 9.

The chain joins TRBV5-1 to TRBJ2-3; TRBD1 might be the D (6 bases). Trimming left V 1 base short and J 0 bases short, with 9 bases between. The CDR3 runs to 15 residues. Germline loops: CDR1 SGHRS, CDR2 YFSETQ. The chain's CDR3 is CASSLLGASTDTQYF. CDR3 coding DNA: TGCGCCAGCAGCTTGTTGGGGGCGAGCACAGATACGCAGTATTTT.

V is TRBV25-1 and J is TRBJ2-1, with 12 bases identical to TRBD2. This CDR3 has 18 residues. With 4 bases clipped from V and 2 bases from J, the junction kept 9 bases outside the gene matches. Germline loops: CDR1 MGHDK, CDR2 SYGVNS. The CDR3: CASSGTRLAGDTYNEQFF. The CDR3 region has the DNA TGTGCCAGCAGTGGAACGCGACTAGCGGGAGACACCTACAATGAGCAGTTCTTC.

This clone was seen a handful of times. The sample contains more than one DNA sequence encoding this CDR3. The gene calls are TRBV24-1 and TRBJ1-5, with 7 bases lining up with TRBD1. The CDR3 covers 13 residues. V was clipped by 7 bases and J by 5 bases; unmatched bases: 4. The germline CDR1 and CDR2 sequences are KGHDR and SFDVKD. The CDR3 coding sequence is TGTGCCACCAGCGGGCAGGGGGATCAGCCCCAGCATTTT. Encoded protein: CATSGQGDQPQHF.

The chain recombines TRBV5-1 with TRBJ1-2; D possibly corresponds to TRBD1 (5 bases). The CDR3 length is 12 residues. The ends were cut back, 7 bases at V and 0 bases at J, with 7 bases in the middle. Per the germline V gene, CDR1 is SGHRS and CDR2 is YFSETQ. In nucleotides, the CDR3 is TGCGCCAGCTCACAGGCTAACTATGGCTACACCTTC. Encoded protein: CASSQANYGYTF.